What follows is one T cell receptor beta chain and its context. Antigen: not known. The CDR3 runs 12 residues. This specimen comes from a study of monozygotic twins with inflammatory bowel disease. Whole-study findings and limits: IBD patients share fewer clonotypes with other people than healthy twins do, especially with disease activity.

cDNA encoding TCRalpha and TCRbeta underwent two nested PCRs of approximately 16 and 10 cycles, each of which was followed by bead purification. Reanalyzing the 5' RACE reads, TCRdb keeps one entry per CDR3 protein, without DNA. This sample lists tens of thousands of distinct CDR3 sequences; its ten largest clones have around 6.8%. The chain is built from TRBV12-3 or TRBV12-4 and TRBJ2-5; the TCRdb call, TRBD1, lacks DNA for checking. This TCR derives from a human donor with ulcerative colitis or Crohn's disease, or a healthy co-twin of an affected twin (not recorded which). Sequencing was done on a sample of blood. The CDR3 region is CASRGTGETQYF.